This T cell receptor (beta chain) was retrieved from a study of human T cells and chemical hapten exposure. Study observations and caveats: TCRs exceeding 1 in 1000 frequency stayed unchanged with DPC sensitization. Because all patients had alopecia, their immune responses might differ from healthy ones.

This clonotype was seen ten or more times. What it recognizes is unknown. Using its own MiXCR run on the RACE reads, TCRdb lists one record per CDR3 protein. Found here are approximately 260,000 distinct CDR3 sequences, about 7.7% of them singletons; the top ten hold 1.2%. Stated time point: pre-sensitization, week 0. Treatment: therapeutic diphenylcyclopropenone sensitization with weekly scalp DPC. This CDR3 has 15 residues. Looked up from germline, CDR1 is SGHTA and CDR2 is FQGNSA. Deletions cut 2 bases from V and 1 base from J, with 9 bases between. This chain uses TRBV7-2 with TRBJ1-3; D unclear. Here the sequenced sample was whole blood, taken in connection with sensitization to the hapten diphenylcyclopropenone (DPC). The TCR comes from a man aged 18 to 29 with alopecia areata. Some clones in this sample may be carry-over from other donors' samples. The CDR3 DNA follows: TGTGCCAGCAGCTTATTTTTTAGTTCTGGAAACACCATATATTTT. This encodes CASSLFFSSGNTIYF.